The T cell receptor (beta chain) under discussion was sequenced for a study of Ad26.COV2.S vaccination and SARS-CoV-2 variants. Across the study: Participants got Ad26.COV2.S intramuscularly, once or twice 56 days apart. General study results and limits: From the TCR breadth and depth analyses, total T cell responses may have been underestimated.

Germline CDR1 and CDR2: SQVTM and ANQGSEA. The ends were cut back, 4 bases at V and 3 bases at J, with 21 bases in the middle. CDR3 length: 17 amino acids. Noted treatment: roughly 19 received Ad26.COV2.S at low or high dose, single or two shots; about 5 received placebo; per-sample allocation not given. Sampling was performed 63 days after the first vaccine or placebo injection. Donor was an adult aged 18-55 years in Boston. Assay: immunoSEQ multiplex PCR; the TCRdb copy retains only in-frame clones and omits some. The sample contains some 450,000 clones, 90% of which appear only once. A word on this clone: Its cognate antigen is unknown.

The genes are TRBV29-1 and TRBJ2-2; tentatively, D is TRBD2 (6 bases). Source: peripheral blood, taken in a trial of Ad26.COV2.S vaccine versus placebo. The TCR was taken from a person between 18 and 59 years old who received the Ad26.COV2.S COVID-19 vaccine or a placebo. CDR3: CSVVGPRTGGYTGELFF. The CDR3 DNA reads TGCAGCGTTGTTGGGCCTAGAACCGGGGGATACACCGGGGAGCTGTTTTTT.